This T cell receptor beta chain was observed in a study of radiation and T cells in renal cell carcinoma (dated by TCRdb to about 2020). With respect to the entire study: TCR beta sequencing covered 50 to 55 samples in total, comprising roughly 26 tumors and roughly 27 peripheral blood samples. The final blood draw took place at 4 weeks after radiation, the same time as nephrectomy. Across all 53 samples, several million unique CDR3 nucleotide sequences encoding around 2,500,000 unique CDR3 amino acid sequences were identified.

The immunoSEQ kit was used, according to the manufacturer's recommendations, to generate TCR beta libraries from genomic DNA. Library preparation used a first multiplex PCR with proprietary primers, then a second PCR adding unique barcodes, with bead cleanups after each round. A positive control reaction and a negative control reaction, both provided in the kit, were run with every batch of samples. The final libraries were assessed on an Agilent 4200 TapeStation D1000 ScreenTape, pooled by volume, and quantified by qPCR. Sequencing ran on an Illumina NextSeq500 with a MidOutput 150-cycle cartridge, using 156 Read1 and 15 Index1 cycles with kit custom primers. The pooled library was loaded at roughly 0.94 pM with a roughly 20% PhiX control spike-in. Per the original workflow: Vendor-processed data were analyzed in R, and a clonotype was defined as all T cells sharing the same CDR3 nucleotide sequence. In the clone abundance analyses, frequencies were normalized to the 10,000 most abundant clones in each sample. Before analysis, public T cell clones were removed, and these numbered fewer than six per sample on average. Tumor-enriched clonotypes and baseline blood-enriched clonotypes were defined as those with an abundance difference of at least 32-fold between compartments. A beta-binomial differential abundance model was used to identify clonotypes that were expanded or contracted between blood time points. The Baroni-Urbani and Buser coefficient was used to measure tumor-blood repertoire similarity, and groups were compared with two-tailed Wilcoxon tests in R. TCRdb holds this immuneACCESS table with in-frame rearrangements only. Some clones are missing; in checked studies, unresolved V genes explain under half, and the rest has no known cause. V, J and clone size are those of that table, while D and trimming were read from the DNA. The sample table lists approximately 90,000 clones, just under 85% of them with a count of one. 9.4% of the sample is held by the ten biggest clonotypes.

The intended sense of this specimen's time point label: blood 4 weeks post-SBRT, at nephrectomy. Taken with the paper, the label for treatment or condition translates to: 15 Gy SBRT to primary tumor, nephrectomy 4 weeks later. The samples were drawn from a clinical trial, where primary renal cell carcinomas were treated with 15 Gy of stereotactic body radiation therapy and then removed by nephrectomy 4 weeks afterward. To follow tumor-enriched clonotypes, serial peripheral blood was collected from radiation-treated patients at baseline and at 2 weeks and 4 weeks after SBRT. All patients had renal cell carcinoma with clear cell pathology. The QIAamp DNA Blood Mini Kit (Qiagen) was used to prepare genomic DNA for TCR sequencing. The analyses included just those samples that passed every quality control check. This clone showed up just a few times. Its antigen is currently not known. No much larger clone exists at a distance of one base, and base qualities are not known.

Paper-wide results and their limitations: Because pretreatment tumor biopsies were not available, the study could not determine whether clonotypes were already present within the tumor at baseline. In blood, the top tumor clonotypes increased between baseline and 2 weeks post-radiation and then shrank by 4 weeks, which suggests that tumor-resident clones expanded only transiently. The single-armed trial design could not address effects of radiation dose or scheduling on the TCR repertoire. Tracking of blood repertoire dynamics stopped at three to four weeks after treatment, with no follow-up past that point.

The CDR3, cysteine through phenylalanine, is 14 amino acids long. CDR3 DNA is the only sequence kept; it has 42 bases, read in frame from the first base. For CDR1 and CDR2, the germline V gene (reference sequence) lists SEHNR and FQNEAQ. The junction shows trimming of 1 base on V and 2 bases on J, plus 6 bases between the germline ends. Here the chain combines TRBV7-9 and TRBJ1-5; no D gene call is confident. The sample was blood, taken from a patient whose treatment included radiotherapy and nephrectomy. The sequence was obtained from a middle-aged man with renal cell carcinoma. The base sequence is TGTGCCAGCAGCTTAGTCGGGGGCAATCAGCCCCAGCATTTT. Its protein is CASSLVGGNQPQHF. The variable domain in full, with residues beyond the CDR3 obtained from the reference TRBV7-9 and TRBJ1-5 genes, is DTGVSQNPRHKITKRGQNVTFRCDPISEHNRLYWYRQTLGQGPEFLTYFQNEAQLEKSRLLSDRFSAERPKGSFSTLEIQRTEQGDSAMYLCASSLVGGNQPQHFGDGTRLSIL.